These 26 T cell receptor beta chains were all obtained from the same sample, sequenced in a study of blood T cell repertoires in COVID-19. The table came from immunoSEQ multiplex PCR; TCRdb's copy has only in-frame clones and leaves some out. Among tens of thousands of clones listed, 89% were seen once. The specimen sequenced was peripheral blood. These receptors all come from a man in his sixties with COVID-19, enrolled during active disease.

This clone has only one observation. This rearrangement joins TRBV5-1 to TRBJ1-6; D ambiguous. Germline V gene sequence: CDR1 SGHRS, CDR2 YFSETQ. The CDR3 sequence is 16 residues long. The V end lost 0 bases, the J end lost 8 bases, and 15 bases lay between the germline ends. CDR3 residues: CASSLEAAVEHSPLHF. CDR3 coding DNA: TGCGCCAGCAGCTTGGAGGCGGCAGTTGAACATTCACCCCTCCACTTT.

The CDR3 loop is CASSARAVQETQYF. Here the CDR3 DNA reads TGTGCCAGCAGCGCCAGGGCTGTCCAAGAGACCCAGTACTTC. The chain combines TRBV9 with TRBJ2-5, with D tentatively TRBD1 (5 bases). Trimming cost V 3 bases and J 1 base, with 10 bases left between them. This CDR3 has 14 amino acids. The germline gives CDR1 SGDLS, CDR2 YYNGEE.

The genes are TRBV19 and TRBJ2-1; TRBD2 matches 9 bases. V trimming: 5 bases; J trimming: 6 bases; junction bases outside the gene matches: 8. The V gene's germline CDR1 is LNHDA and CDR2 SQIVND (reference sequence). The CDR3 runs to 15 residues. The CDR3 DNA reads TGTGCCAGTAGTGAGGGACTAGCTGACCTCAATGAGCAGTTCTTC. Translation gives CASSEGLADLNEQFF.

The rearrangement uses TRBV2 and TRBJ1-2; 7 nucleotides align to TRBD1. Germline V lookup: CDR1 SNHLY, CDR2 FYNNEI. This CDR3 comprises 12 residues. The ends lost 6 bases at V and 6 bases at J; junction bases unmatched: 4. CDR3 amino acids: CASSRQGHGYTF. CDR3 nucleotides: TGTGCCAGCAGCCGACAGGGTCATGGCTACACCTTC.

This chain connects TRBV5-1 to TRBJ2-2; the D gene is possibly TRBD1 (6 bases). CDR3 length equals 15 residues. V dropped 0 bases and J dropped 3 bases, with 9 bases sitting between them. The V gene's germline CDR1 is SGHRS and CDR2 YFSETQ. The CDR3, as DNA: TGCGCCAGCAGCTTGGCGGCAGGGGACACCGGGGAGCTGTTTTTT. Its translation: CASSLAAGDTGELFF. The full variable domain, completed using reference TRBV5-1 and TRBJ2-2, is KAGVTQTPRYLIKTRGQQVTLSCSPISGHRSVSWYQQTPGQGLQFLFEYFSETQRNKGNFPGRFSGRQFSNSRSEMNVSTLELGDSALYLCASSLAAGDTGELFFGEGSRLTVL.

The V and J genes are TRBV27 and TRBJ2-3; no definite D call. V gave up 3 bases and J gave up 2 bases, with 12 bases separating them. CDR1 is MNHEY and CDR2 is SMNVEV in the germline V gene (reference sequence). This CDR3 has 15 amino acids. The CDR3 loop is CASSFREVFTDTQYF. The CDR3 DNA follows: TGTGCCAGCAGTTTCCGAGAGGTCTTCACAGATACGCAGTATTTT.

The rearrangement uses TRBV5-6 and TRBJ2-2; 7 bases map to TRBD1. The junction had 2 bases not matched to a gene; V was cut back by 2 bases and J by 7 bases. The V gene's germline CDR1 is SGHDT and CDR2 YYEEEE. There are 13 residues in the CDR3. The CDR3 region is CASSLQGYGELFF. The CDR3 nucleotides read TGTGCCAGCAGCTTACAGGGGTACGGGGAGCTGTTTTTT. Filled out from reference TRBV5-6 and TRBJ2-2, the complete variable domain reads DAGVTQSPTHLIKTRGQQVTLRCSPKSGHDTVSWYQQALGQGPQFIFQYYEEEERQRGNFPDRFSGHQFPNYSSELNVNALLLGDSALYLCASSLQGYGELFFGEGSRLTVL.

V is TRBV7-2 and J is TRBJ2-1; D may be TRBD2 (5 bases). The CDR3 runs to 13 residues. Trimming took off 0 bases at V and 9 bases at J, with 9 bases between the two ends. The germline gives CDR1 SGHTA, CDR2 FQGNSA. CDR3 in DNA: TGTGCCAGCAGCTTAGCGGGAGTCAGTGAGCAGTTCTTC. It is translated as CASSLAGVSEQFF.

The rearrangement uses TRBV18 and TRBJ1-2; 10 bases are a match to TRBD1. This CDR3 has 15 residues. Germline lookup yields CDR1 KGHSH and CDR2 LQKENI. With V trimmed by 2 bases and J by 3 bases, 3 bases remained unmatched. The CDR3 region is CASSPRTGGDYGYTF. The DNA for the CDR3 is TGTGCCAGCTCACCAAGGACAGGGGGGGACTATGGCTACACCTTC. The variable domain in full, with the rest retrieved from reference TRBV18 and TRBJ1-2, is NAGVMQNPRHLVRRRGQEARLRCSPMKGHSHVYWYRQLPEEGLKFMVYLQKENIIDESGMPKERFSAEFPKEGPSILRIQQVVRGDSAAYFCASSPRTGGDYGYTFGSGTRLTVV.

V is TRBV30 and J is TRBJ2-3; D is possibly TRBD2 (6 bases). Germline V CDR1 and CDR2: GTSNPN, SVGIG (reference sequence). The CDR3 extends over 15 amino acids. V lost 3 bases and J lost 6, with 19 bases in between. The CDR3 DNA follows: TGTGCCTGGAGCCATTCAAAATCGGGGAGGGATACGCAGTATTTT. Translated: CAWSHSKSGRDTQYF.

Concerning this clone itself: One end of the junction varies from germline; a read error may be responsible. J is TRBJ1-2 and V is TRBV6-1; 8 nucleotides match TRBD1. The germline V gene encodes CDR1 MNHNS and CDR2 SASEGT. This CDR3 spans 15 amino acids. CDR3 nucleotides: TGTGCCAGCAGTGATACATGGACAGGGCACGGCCCTAGGGTCTTC. As protein: CASSDTWTGHGPRVF.

The gene calls are TRBV5-6 and TRBJ2-3; 9 positions match TRBD1. CDR1 and CDR2 from the germline V gene are SGHDT and YYEEEE. This CDR3 is built from 15 residues. V shed 6 bases, J shed 0 bases, and the junction held 5 bases outside the gene matches. The CDR3 protein is CASMGTGRSTDTQYF. In DNA, the CDR3 is TGTGCCAGCATGGGGACAGGGCGTAGCACAGATACGCAGTATTTT.

This chain uses TRBV7-9 with TRBJ1-2; the D gene is possibly TRBD1 (5 bases). This CDR3 region has 13 residues. Looked up from germline, CDR1 is SEHNR and CDR2 is FQNEAQ (reference sequence). The V end was cut by 5 bases, the J end by 7 bases, with 14 bases between. The CDR3 is CASSQQDVRGYTF. CDR3 nucleotides: TGTGCCAGCAGCCAACAGGATGTGCGTGGCTACACCTTC.

The chain recombines TRBV7-3 with TRBJ1-1; D uncertain. The CDR3 extends over 16 amino acids. Trimming shortened V by 0 bases and J by 0 bases, and 11 bases separated the two germline ends. Germline V lookup: CDR1 SGHTA, CDR2 FQGTGA. CDR3 loop: CASSLTGGSMNTEAFF. In DNA form, the CDR3 reads TGTGCCAGCAGCTTAACGGGCGGGTCAATGAACACTGAAGCTTTCTTT.

This sequence joins TRBV5-1 and TRBJ2-7; 11 positions match TRBD1. Germline values: CDR1 SGHRS, CDR2 YFSETQ. The CDR3 is 15 residues long. The J segment lost 3 bases and the V segment lost 0 bases, leaving 2 bases of the junction unmatched. The CDR3 sequence: CASSLVGTGGYEQYF. The CDR3 DNA follows: TGCGCCAGCAGCTTGGTCGGGACAGGGGGCTACGAGCAGTACTTC.

This chain uses TRBV6-5 with TRBJ1-5; a possible D gene is TRBD1 (5 bases). The CDR3 totals 13 residues. V lost 6 bases and J 5 bases, leaving 11 bases between the germline ends. Germline loops: CDR1 MNHEY, CDR2 SVGAGI. The CDR3 here is CASSRVADQPQHF. The CDR3 bases are TGTGCCAGCAGCAGGGTCGCTGATCAGCCCCAGCATTTT.

This clone was seen only a few times. The rearrangement links TRBV5-4 to TRBJ2-5, with D tentatively TRBD2 (6 bases). V was pared by 4 bases and J by 1 base, with 14 bases between. The CDR3 has 15 amino acids. Germline V CDR1 and CDR2: SGHNT, YYREEE (reference sequence). The CDR3 loop is CASSLGSGVQETQYF. For the CDR3, the DNA is TGTGCCAGCAGCCTGGGGTCGGGGGTCCAAGAGACCCAGTACTTC.

The CDR3 nucleotides are TGTGCCAGCAGCTTGGGTGGACCAGGGGGAAGGAATGAGCAGTTCTTC. Its protein product is CASSLGGPGGRNEQFF. V and J are TRBV5-4 and TRBJ2-1; 7 bases match TRBD1. Germline V gene sequence: CDR1 SGHNT, CDR2 YYREEE (reference sequence). The CDR3 loop spans 16 amino acids. The junction had 10 bases not matched to a gene; V was cut back by 0 bases and J by 7 bases.

The chain has TRBV5-4 and TRBJ2-4; tentative D call: TRBD1 (6 bases). V was pared by 3 bases and J by 0 bases, with 16 bases between. Germline CDR1 and CDR2: SGHNT and YYREEE (reference sequence). This CDR3 region has 17 residues. CDR3 protein: CASSSGQLYLAKNIQYF. CDR3 nucleotide sequence: TGTGCCAGCAGCTCGGGACAACTATATCTAGCCAAAAACATTCAGTACTTC.

The V call is TRBV19, the J call TRBJ2-5, with 7 bases matching TRBD2. CDR1 is LNHDA, CDR2 SQIVND, per germline (reference sequence). Trimming cost V 4 bases and J 2 bases; bases outside gene matches: 4. The CDR3 contains 14 residues. The CDR3 DNA reads TGTGCCAGTAGTACCGCCGGGGGGCAAGAGACCCAGTACTTC. This gives the protein CASSTAGGQETQYF.

The sample holds a few counts of this clone. The chain carries TRBV12-5 and TRBJ2-1; TRBD2 aligns across 10 bases. V lost 0 bases to trimming and J lost 5 bases; unmatched junction nucleotides: 10. CDR3 size: 18 residues. Germline CDR1 is LGHNT and CDR2 is FRNRAP. The CDR3 region has the DNA TGTGCTAGTGGTTTGGTACGGGATAGCGGGAGGTTTGACAATGAGCAGTTCTTC. Its translation is CASGLVRDSGRFDNEQFF.

This chain joins TRBV19 and TRBJ1-5; the D gene is possibly TRBD1 (6 bases). Trimming took 7 bases from V and 0 from J, leaving 13 bases between them. CDR1 is LNHDA, CDR2 SQIVND, per germline (reference sequence). CDR3 length: 15 residues. The DNA for the CDR3 is TGTGCCAGTAATTCAGGGGTTTATAGCAATCAGCCCCAGCATTTT. The encoded protein is CASNSGVYSNQPQHF.

V and J are TRBV30 and TRBJ1-5; D is unresolved. V was pared by 3 bases and J by 2 bases, with 11 bases between. Looked up from germline, CDR1 is GTSNPN and CDR2 is SVGIG (reference sequence). The CDR3 has 14 amino acids. CDR3 DNA sequence: TGTGCCTGGAGCCGCTCAGGTCGCAATCAGCCCCAGCATTTT. Protein product: CAWSRSGRNQPQHF.

CDR3 DNA sequence: TGTGCCAGCAGCCCGGGTAATCAGCCCCAGCATTTT. Protein: CASSPGNQPQHF. The chain joins TRBV7-9 to TRBJ1-5; D remains unclear. The CDR3 runs 12 residues. The V gene's germline CDR1 is SEHNR and CDR2 FQNEAQ (reference sequence). Deletions cut 5 bases from V and 4 bases from J, with 6 bases between.

This chain links TRBV30 with TRBJ1-2; D is possibly TRBD1 (6 bases). The CDR3 consists of 15 residues. The V end was cut by 4 bases, the J end by 6 bases, with 21 bases between. From germline, CDR1 is GTSNPN and CDR2 SVGIG (reference sequence). CDR3 sequence: CAWTTRDTGGNGYTF. DNA of the CDR3: TGTGCCTGGACTACCCGGGACACCGGCGGCAATGGCTACACCTTC. Based on the CDR3 plus reference TRBV30 and TRBJ1-2, the full variable domain is SQTIHQWPATLVQPVGSPLSLECTVEGTSNPNLYWYRQAAGRGLQLLFYSVGIGQISSEVPQNLSASRPQDRQFILSSKKLLLSDSGFYLCAWTTRDTGGNGYTFGSGTRLTVV.

V and J are TRBV5-1 and TRBJ2-7; D remains ambiguous. CDR1 and CDR2 (germline): SGHRS, YFSETQ. CDR3 length: 14 residues. Deletions cut 0 bases from V and 6 bases from J, with 13 bases between. CDR3 in amino acids: CASSLDTQSGEQYF. The CDR3 DNA sequence: TGCGCCAGCAGCTTGGACACCCAATCGGGCGAGCAGTACTTC.